These 20 T cell receptor beta chains were sequenced from one sample in a study of cytomegalovirus exposure and HLA in healthy donors. This PCR relied on a set of 60 Vbeta primers and 13 Jbeta primers. Here immunoSEQ multiplex PCR was the method, and the copy in TCRdb shows in-frame clones only, minus some. This table has around 67,000 clones, roughly 68% appearing once. The sample taken for sequencing was PBMCs. The source of these receptors is a woman aged 45-65 years in good health and CMV-seronegative.

There are a few counts of this clone. The chain employs TRBV6-5 and TRBJ1-2, with TRBD1 identical over 7 bases. Per germline, CDR1 MNHEY and CDR2 SVGAGI. The ends lost 5 bases at V and 8 bases at J; junction bases unmatched: 11. The CDR3 has 14 residues. CDR3 coding DNA: TGTGCCAGCAGTGCAGACAGGGATCAGTGGGGCTACACCTTC. It specifies CASSADRDQWGYTF.

The chain links TRBV4-1 to TRBJ2-7; perhaps TRBD2 as D (5 bases). V lost 0 bases and J 6 bases, leaving 12 bases between the germline ends. The V gene's germline CDR1 is MGHRA and CDR2 YSYEKL. The CDR3 has 14 residues. Written as DNA, the CDR3 is TGCGCCAGCAGCCAAGAGCCTAGCCCCGGCGAGCAGTACTTC. The encoded protein is CASSQEPSPGEQYF.

The J gene is TRBJ2-3, the V gene TRBV5-1; TRBD1 matches at 9 bases. Germline CDR1 SGHRS, CDR2 YFSETQ. The trim removed 4 bases at V and 2 bases at J, leaving 8 bases unmatched. The CDR3 runs 16 residues. The CDR3 DNA follows: TGCGCCAGCAGCCTCTCGGGGACAGGGCTCACAGATACGCAGTATTTT. Its translation is CASSLSGTGLTDTQYF.

The V gene is TRBV28, the J gene TRBJ2-7; 10 nucleotides line up with TRBD1. The CDR3 is made up of 14 amino acids. V lost 4 bases and J lost 6; bases outside the gene matches: 6. Germline V lookup: CDR1 MDHEN, CDR2 SYDVKM. CDR3 sequence (DNA): TGTGCCAGCAGTTGGGACAGGGGATGGATCGAGCAGTACTTC. Translating gives CASSWDRGWIEQYF.

This chain joins TRBV5-4 and TRBJ2-1, with 10 bases matching TRBD2. The ends lost 4 bases at V and 11 bases at J; junction bases unmatched: 9. Germline loops: CDR1 SGHNT, CDR2 YYREEE (reference sequence). The CDR3 spans 14 residues. CDR3 protein: CASSAGLADVQQFF. DNA for the CDR3: TGTGCCAGCAGCGCCGGACTAGCGGACGTACAGCAGTTCTTC. Drawing the rest from reference TRBV5-4 and TRBJ2-1, the complete variable domain is ETGVTQSPTHLIKTRGQQVTLRCSSQSGHNTVSWYQQALGQGPQFIFQYYREEENGRGNFPPRFSGLQFPNYSSELNVNALELDDSALYLCASSAGLADVQQFFGPGTRLTVL.

Points on this clone: At one end, the junction sequence differs from germline, possibly due to a read error. This sequence joins TRBV7-9 and TRBJ2-7, with a tentative D call TRBD1 (6 bases). The CDR3 consists of 14 residues. Germline V lookup: CDR1 SEHNR, CDR2 FQNEAQ (reference sequence). CDR3 sequence reads: CSSSHDRLTYEQYF. The CDR3 bases are TGTTCCAGCAGCCACGACAGGTTAACCTACGAGCAGTACTTC.

This clone was counted once. V usage is TRBV7-6 and J usage is TRBJ2-3; 11 bases are shared with TRBD2. The V and J ends lost 4 bases and 2 bases, in that order; junction bases with no gene match: 5. Germline CDR1 and CDR2: SGHVS and FNYEAQ. This CDR3 has 16 residues. The CDR3 DNA follows: TGTGCCAGCAGCTCACTAGCGGGAGAGGTCACAGATACGCAGTATTTT. It specifies CASSSLAGEVTDTQYF.

The table lists this clone with a few counts. The chain recombines TRBV29-1 with TRBJ2-3; TRBD1 might be the D (6 bases). V was shortened by 3 bases and J by 5 bases, with 15 bases between the two germline ends. The CDR3 loop spans 14 amino acids. Germline CDR1 reads SQVTM; CDR2 reads ANQGSEA. The DNA for the CDR3 is TGCAGCGTTGAGGCAGGGGCGATGGGAGATACGCAGTATTTT. Residues: CSVEAGAMGDTQYF.

This chain links TRBV7-9 with TRBJ1-2, with a weak D call TRBD1 (5 bases). Trimming removed 1 base from V and 3 bases from J, with 12 bases in between. Germline V CDR1 and CDR2: SEHNR, FQNEAQ (reference sequence). The CDR3 contains 15 residues. CDR3 protein: CASSLDGGPHYGYTF. The CDR3 coding sequence is TGTGCCAGCAGCTTAGACGGGGGACCCCACTATGGCTACACCTTC.

The rearrangement uses TRBV6-5 and TRBJ2-1, with 8 bases matching TRBD2. V was clipped by 7 bases and J by 2 bases; unmatched bases: 7. CDR1 is MNHEY and CDR2 is SVGAGI in the germline V gene. This CDR3 region has 15 residues. The CDR3 DNA is TGTGCCAGCACTAGGCGGGAGGCCACCTACAATGAGCAGTTCTTC. Its protein is CASTRREATYNEQFF.

This clone is a singleton in its sample. The V call is TRBV7-2, the J call TRBJ1-1, with no clear D. V shed 3 bases and J shed 1 base, with 6 bases lying between them. Germline CDR1 reads SGHTA; CDR2 reads FQGNSA. This CDR3 is built from 13 residues. DNA of the CDR3: TGTGCCAGCAGCTTTCAGGAGAACACTGAAGCTTTCTTT. Protein product: CASSFQENTEAFF.

This sequence joins TRBV7-2 and TRBJ2-1, with 7 bases that match TRBD1. Germline V lookup: CDR1 SGHTA, CDR2 FQGNSA. With V trimmed by 3 bases and J by 8 bases, 4 bases remained unmatched. The CDR3 is 13 amino acids. The CDR3 loop reads CASSFTGAYEQFF. In nucleotides, the CDR3 is TGTGCCAGCAGCTTTACAGGGGCTTATGAGCAGTTCTTC. The full variable domain, with the rest looked up from reference TRBV7-2 and TRBJ2-1, is GAGVSQSPSNKVTEKGKDVELRCDPISGHTALYWYRQSLGQGLEFLIYFQGNSAPDKSGLPSDRFSAERTGGSVSTLTIQRTQQEDSAVYLCASSFTGAYEQFFGPGTRLTVL.

The chain carries TRBV7-8 and TRBJ2-1, with 10 bases fitting TRBD2. Trimming cost V 3 bases and J 2 bases; bases outside gene matches: 4. Germline loops: CDR1 SGHVS, CDR2 FQNEAQ. This CDR3 has 16 residues. The CDR3 protein is CASSFLLAGTYNEQFF. DNA for the CDR3: TGTGCCAGCAGCTTCTTACTAGCGGGGACCTACAATGAGCAGTTCTTC.

J is TRBJ2-3 and V is TRBV14; no clear D gene. With 0 bases removed from V and 2 bases from J, the gap between germline ends came to 9 bases. Germline CDR1 SGHDN, CDR2 FVKESK. CDR3 length: 15 amino acids. DNA of the CDR3: TGTGCCAGCAGCCAAGAGCCTGCACACACAGATACGCAGTATTTT. Its translation is CASSQEPAHTDTQYF. The entire variable domain, with the rest obtained from reference TRBV14 and TRBJ2-3, is as follows: EAGVTQFPSHSVIEKGQTVTLRCDPISGHDNLYWYRRVMGKEIKFLLHFVKESKQDESGMPNNRFLAERTGGTYSTLKVQPAELEDSGVYFCASSQEPAHTDTQYFGPGTRLTVL.

There are a few counts of this clone. The gene calls are TRBV5-4 and TRBJ2-1; D possibly corresponds to TRBD2 (6 bases). V was clipped by 2 bases and J by 2 bases, with 11 bases between them. CDR1 is SGHNT and CDR2 is YYREEE in the germline V gene (reference sequence). The CDR3 runs 15 residues. For the CDR3, the DNA is TGTGCCAGCAGCTTAGGAGGGAGCCCCTACAATGAGCAGTTCTTC. It translates to CASSLGGSPYNEQFF.

This chain uses TRBV4-1 with TRBJ2-2; TRBD2 is a possible D gene (6 bases). Germline V lookup: CDR1 MGHRA, CDR2 YSYEKL. Trimming stripped 0 bases from V and 5 bases from J, with 19 bases between. This CDR3 has 18 residues. The CDR3 loop is CASSQDPPSASWTGELFF. The CDR3 DNA follows: TGCGCCAGCAGCCAAGACCCCCCTAGCGCTAGCTGGACCGGGGAGCTGTTTTTT.

V is TRBV7-6 and J is TRBJ2-2; D unclear. The CDR3 has 15 residues. The V and J ends lost 5 bases and 4 bases respectively, with 14 bases between them. In germline, CDR1 is SGHVS, CDR2 FNYEAQ. The CDR3 sequence: CASSKAPIGTGELFF. The CDR3 bases are TGTGCCAGCAGCAAAGCCCCAATTGGCACCGGGGAGCTGTTTTTT.

This clone turned up a few times. As DNA, the CDR3 is TGTGCCAGCAGTGAAGCGCGGGAGGGTGCCCAGCATTTT. Its translation is CASSEAREGAQHF. The rearrangement links TRBV2 to TRBJ1-5; no definite D call. The CDR3 is 13 amino acids. Germline CDR1 is SNHLY and CDR2 is FYNNEI. Trimming left V 0 bases short and J 11 bases short, with 11 bases between.

By share, this clone ranks as medium-sized. The rearrangement uses TRBV5-4 and TRBJ2-5, with TRBD1 identical over 8 bases. Per germline, CDR1 SGHNT and CDR2 YYREEE (reference sequence). The CDR3 contains 13 residues. The ends lost 10 bases at V and 5 bases at J; junction bases unmatched: 10. For the CDR3, the DNA is TGTGCCGTACCGACAGGGGCGAGGGAGACCCAGTACTTC. Its protein is CAVPTGARETQYF.

Only one count was recorded for this clone. The gene calls are TRBV11-3 and TRBJ1-4; D possibly corresponds to TRBD1 (5 bases). The CDR3 totals 15 residues. Trimming shortened V by 8 bases and J by 0 bases, and 13 bases separated the two germline ends. Germline CDR1 and CDR2: SGHNT and YENEEA. The CDR3 spells CASCSPTATNEKLFF. In DNA, the CDR3 is TGTGCCAGCTGCTCCCCGACAGCAACTAATGAAAAACTGTTTTTT.